The 6 T cell receptor beta chains reported below all come from one sample, sequenced in a study of T cells in tuberculosis. Time point meaning: new active TB diagnosis, blood taken before or within 7 days of starting treatment. The method was immunoSEQ multiplex PCR; TCRdb's version includes in-frame clones alone and lacks a portion of them. The sample lists tens of thousands of clones; approximately 90% were seen once. Sequenced material: PBMCs, taken at tuberculosis diagnosis. These TCRs come from an adult with tuberculosis.

The chain has TRBV5-6 and TRBJ1-6, with D possibly being TRBD1 (5 bases). Trimming removed 7 bases from V and 7 bases from J, with 12 bases in between. Germline CDR1 SGHDT, CDR2 YYEEEE. The CDR3 loop spans 13 amino acids. CDR3 loop: CASGRDRNSPLHF. As DNA, the CDR3 is TGTGCCAGCGGCAGGGATCGGAATTCACCCCTCCACTTT.

This chain connects TRBV5-6 to TRBJ2-6; no firm D call. Germline CDR1 and CDR2: SGHDT and YYEEEE. V was shortened by 4 bases and J by 0 bases, with 5 bases between the two germline ends. The CDR3 totals 14 residues. Here the CDR3 reads CASSPSSGANVLTF. The CDR3 bases are TGTGCCAGCAGCCCGAGCTCTGGGGCCAACGTCCTGACTTTC.

This sequence joins TRBV6-1 and TRBJ1-6, with 10 bases that match TRBD1. The CDR3 is 18 amino acids. J gave up 9 bases and V 2 bases, and 13 bases lay outside the gene matches. Germline V gives CDR1 MNHNS, CDR2 SASEGT. Written as DNA, the CDR3 is TGTGCCAGCAGTGAACTGTCCGTCGGGGACAGGGGTAGTTCACCCCTCCACTTT. It yields the protein CASSELSVGDRGSSPLHF.

The CDR3 loop is CSAGQGYEQYV. CDR3 nucleotide sequence: TGCAGTGCTGGACAGGGGTACGAGCAGTACGTC. This chain joins TRBV20-1 and TRBJ2-7; 9 nucleotides match TRBD1. There are 11 residues in the CDR3. J gave up 4 bases and V 5 bases, and 0 bases lay outside the gene matches. Germline V gene data show CDR1 as DFQATT and CDR2 as SNEGSKA (reference sequence).

This clone was counted only a few times. Within the sample, other DNA sequences also encode this same CDR3. The CDR3 loop reads CASSDSSGGTDTQYF. The CDR3 bases are TGTGCCAGCAGTGACTCTAGCGGGGGCACAGATACGCAGTATTTT. The genes are TRBV6-4 and TRBJ2-3; 8 bases match TRBD2. J lost 1 base, V lost 0 bases, and 0 bases had no gene match. Germline loops: CDR1 MRHNA, CDR2 SNTAGT. The CDR3 is made up of 15 amino acids.

For the CDR3, the DNA is TGTGCCAGCAGCGTAAAGCTTTCGGGCGAGCAGTACTTC. It translates to CASSVKLSGEQYF. The chain carries TRBV9 and TRBJ2-7, with D unclear. The CDR3 has 13 amino acids. Germline V CDR1 and CDR2: SGDLS, YYNGEE. Deletions cut 1 base from V and 6 bases from J, with 11 bases between.